Given below is one T cell receptor (beta chain) in context. The data stem from a study of technical replicates of blood from a handful of donors. The CDR3 consists of 12 residues. The ends were cut back, 8 bases at V and 3 bases at J, with 10 bases in the middle. The germline V gene encodes CDR1 ENHRY and CDR2 SYGVKD. Generated by immunoSEQ multiplex PCR, the TCRdb table keeps only in-frame clones and is missing some. The repertoire holds roughly 72,000 clones, with over 90% as singletons. The rearrangement links TRBV10-3 to TRBJ1-2, with D possibly being TRBD1 (5 bases). Sample: T cells isolated from PBMCs. The TCR originated in a human donor in good health. CDR3: CAIAIQDYGYTF. The DNA for the CDR3 is TGTGCCATCGCCATACAGGACTATGGCTACACCTTC.